What follows describes a single TCR beta chain. This sample stems from a study of cytomegalovirus exposure and HLA in healthy donors. From germline, CDR1 is LNHDA and CDR2 SQIVND (reference sequence). Trimming took 7 bases from V and 5 from J, leaving 11 bases between them. The CDR3 covers 12 residues. Use of 60 Vbeta and 13 Jbeta primers characterized the PCR. Clones were read by immunoSEQ multiplex PCR, and TCRdb kept only the in-frame ones, dropping some. The sample records 93,000 or so clones, 65% to 80% being singletons. Specimen: PBMCs. The V call is TRBV19, the J call TRBJ1-1; D not certain. The sequence was collected from a woman younger than 30 in good health and CMV-seropositive. The chain's CDR3 is CASMPGRTEAFF. CDR3 sequence (DNA): TGTGCCAGTATGCCGGGTCGAACTGAAGCTTTCTTT.